The T cell receptor (beta chain) described here comes from a study of blood T cells in healthy people across ages (dated by TCRdb to between 2014 and 2017). Regarding the complete study: In model experiments, roughly one uniquely barcoded TCR beta cDNA molecule per two T cells was captured by template switching. To track age-related changes in TCR beta repertoire diversity, the study relied on deep sequencing normalized with unique cDNA molecular identifiers. Four age groups were formed from the donors: young (average around 15 years), middle-aged (approximately 40), aged (approximately 60) and long-lived (roughly 88). To avoid experimental bias, donors of different ages were spread randomly across the sequencing lanes. For two donors (one aged 18 to 30 and one aged 80 or older), the study analyzed two additional independent replicas of 1 million unique cDNA reads from the same blood draw.

Libraries were prepared through 5' RACE. A second PCR of about 6 to 11 cycles was run with a J-beta primer mix and a sample-barcoded 5' primer. A template-switch 5' adaptor carrying 12 random nucleotides introduced a unique molecular identifier onto each TCR beta cDNA molecule. Each sample yielded at least 2.5 million CDR3-containing paired-end reads. All of the RNA was converted into first-strand cDNA using the Mint cDNA synthesis kit, with a TRBC-specific oligonucleotide serving as the primer. Following uracil-DNA glycosylase treatment, all cDNA underwent a first 18-cycle PCR with the universal primers M1SS and BC2_uni_R. Processing in the source paper ran as follows. For normalization, 1 million high-quality reads, each with a distinct molecular identifier, were randomly selected from each sample. Reads with shared molecular identifiers were discarded instead of being binned into consensus sequences. MiTCR, with a Q25 quality threshold and the strictest error-elimination algorithm, was used for CDR3 identification, clonotype clustering and error correction. A nonparametric unseen species model with Euler transformation was used to estimate lower-bound total TCR beta diversity. Clones were called with MiXCR by TCRdb after fastp trimmed the public reads at Q25, and only in-frame beta chains were retained. When rows share a CDR3 protein, they turn into one entry using the most common DNA and genes. TCRdb, rather than the study authors, made the V and J calls. The sample table lists approximately 2,000,000 distinct CDR3 sequences, 39% of them with a count of one. The ten largest clones capture around 23% of the sample.

V was cut back by 6 bases and J by 0 bases, leaving a gap of 14 bases between them. Reading the germline V gene (reference sequence) gives CDR1 MNHEY and CDR2 SMNVEV. The CDR3 has 16 amino acids, counting the end cysteine and phenylalanine. CDR3 DNA only is kept here, 48 bases in frame from base 1. In regard to this clonotype: The clone's antigen remains unknown. There are no base qualities to consult, and no much larger clone falls within one base.

Donors were 39 systemically healthy Caucasian individuals from Russia aged 6 to 90 years. Ten milliliters of peripheral blood were collected from each donor into EDTA-treated Vacutainer tubes. Ficoll-Paque density-gradient centrifugation was used to isolate PBMCs, with at least 6 million obtained per sample. Total RNA, at least 6 micrograms per sample, was extracted from PBMCs with Trizol reagent. For every donor, flow cytometry on a PBMC aliquot measured the percentage of naive CD45RAhigh/CD27high T cells. The investigation overall reported the following: Because donor CMV infection status was unknown, age-related changes in expanded clonotypes were potentially confounded. Observed TCR beta diversity per million T cells fell roughly linearly with age, and a significant reduction was already apparent by age around 36. The long-lived group showed more naive CD4+ T cells, fewer expanded clones and increased TCR diversity than the aged group, suggesting age selection. The percentage of naive T cells measured by flow cytometry correlated strongly with observed TCR beta diversity. Total diversity estimates from one million sequenced T cells were considered lower bounds and underestimates. Since profiling was done on bulk unsorted PBMCs, naive and antigen-experienced compartments could not be conclusively compared.

The material sequenced was blood. The chain couples TRBV27 to TRBJ1-4; a confident D gene designation cannot be given. The clonotype was recovered from a human donor in good health. CDR3 reads: CASRPNPYATNEKLFF. The bases are TGTGCCAGCAGACCCAACCCCTATGCAACTAATGAAAAACTGTTTTTT.